These T cell receptor beta chains were read from a single sample in a study of cytomegalovirus exposure and HLA in healthy donors. The method was immunoSEQ multiplex PCR; TCRdb's version includes in-frame clones alone and lacks a portion of them. The data contain about 190,000 clones, 60% to 80% of them seen just once; the ten biggest clones take up roughly 2.1%. The sample comprised PBMCs. These receptors were obtained from a woman under 40 in good health and CMV-seropositive. Each CDR3 is given with its conserved first and last residue. A D gene is named only where the DNA matches it firmly. Part of the rows lack a size; the others show once, few, many or a class for expanded clones.

J gene: TRBJ1-1
V gene: TRBV7-3
D gene: NA
clone size: NA
CDR3 protein: CASSLTRGTEAFF
CDR3 DNA: TGTGCCAGCAGCTTAACAAGGGGGACTGAAGCTTTCTTT

J gene: TRBJ2-3
V gene: TRBV29-1
D gene: NA
clone size: NA
CDR3 protein: CSVLIGTDTQYF
CDR3 DNA: TGCAGCGTCCTCATAGGCACAGATACGCAGTATTTT

J gene: TRBJ1-5
V gene: TRBV18
D gene: NA
clone size: NA
CDR3 protein: CASSPLPGNQPQHF
CDR3 DNA: TGTGCCAGCTCACCACTCCCGGGGAATCAGCCCCAGCATTTT

J gene: TRBJ1-4
V gene: TRBV18
D gene: TRBD1
clone size: NA
CDR3 protein: CASSADRGVEKLFF
CDR3 DNA: TGTGCCAGCTCAGCCGACAGGGGCGTAGAAAAACTGTTTTTT

J gene: TRBJ2-7
V gene: TRBV2
D gene: TRBD1
clone size: NA
CDR3 protein: CASTGQGPSYEQYF
CDR3 DNA: TGTGCCAGCACCGGACAGGGACCCTCCTACGAGCAGTACTTC

J gene: TRBJ1-2
V gene: TRBV7-2
D gene: TRBD1
clone size: NA
CDR3 protein: CASSSDRAGYGYTF
CDR3 DNA: TGTGCCAGCAGCTCCGACAGGGCAGGCTATGGCTACACCTTC

J gene: TRBJ1-2
V gene: TRBV19
D gene: NA
clone size: NA
CDR3 protein: CAIPGRVRGYTF
CDR3 DNA: TGTGCCATCCCGGGCAGGGTTCGCGGCTACACCTTC

J gene: TRBJ2-7
V gene: TRBV4-3
D gene: TRBD1
clone size: NA
CDR3 protein: CASSHLQGPSYEQYF
CDR3 DNA: TGCGCCAGCAGCCACTTACAGGGGCCCTCCTACGAGCAGTACTTC

J gene: TRBJ2-3
V gene: TRBV9
D gene: TRBD2
clone size: NA
CDR3 protein: CASSVGTSGSQDTQYF
CDR3 DNA: TGTGCCAGCAGCGTTGGGACTAGCGGGAGTCAGGATACGCAGTATTTT

J gene: TRBJ1-2
V gene: TRBV14
D gene: NA
clone size: NA
CDR3 protein: CASSQDTWGGYTF
CDR3 DNA: TGTGCCAGCAGCCAAGATACCTGGGGCGGCTACACCTTC

J gene: TRBJ2-7
V gene: TRBV9
D gene: TRBD2
clone size: NA
CDR3 protein: CASSQRGGVYEQYF
CDR3 DNA: TGTGCCAGCAGTCAGCGGGGAGGGGTTTACGAGCAGTACTTC

J gene: TRBJ2-4
V gene: TRBV7-2
D gene: TRBD2
clone size: few
CDR3 protein: CASSLALPTSGRDAKNIQYF
CDR3 DNA: TGTGCCAGCAGCTTAGCGTTACCGACTAGCGGGAGAGATGCCAAAAACATTCAGTACTTC

J gene: TRBJ1-4
V gene: TRBV5-4
D gene: TRBD1
clone size: NA
CDR3 protein: CASSLPDREGEKLFF
CDR3 DNA: TGTGCCAGCAGCTTACCGGACAGGGAGGGTGAAAAACTGTTTTTT

J gene: TRBJ2-3
V gene: TRBV6-4
D gene: TRBD2
clone size: NA
CDR3 protein: CASSDGRLAGAWTDTQYF
CDR3 DNA: TGTGCCAGCAGTGACGGCCGACTAGCGGGAGCCTGGACAGATACGCAGTATTTT

J gene: TRBJ2-3
V gene: TRBV4-3
D gene: NA
clone size: NA
CDR3 protein: CASSQSPVTDTQYF
CDR3 DNA: TGCGCCAGCAGCCAATCCCCGGTTACAGATACGCAGTATTTT

J gene: TRBJ2-1
V gene: TRBV9
D gene: NA
clone size: NA
CDR3 protein: CASSGNPAVNEQFF
CDR3 DNA: TGTGCCAGCAGCGGTAATCCCGCAGTAAATGAGCAGTTCTTC

J gene: TRBJ2-1
V gene: TRBV4-1
D gene: TRBD2
clone size: NA
CDR3 protein: CASSQIYKGGANEQFF
CDR3 DNA: TGCGCCAGCAGCCAAATTTATAAGGGAGGGGCCAATGAGCAGTTCTTC

J gene: TRBJ1-6
V gene: TRBV30
D gene: TRBD1
clone size: few
CDR3 protein: CAWDTGGSYNSPLHF
CDR3 DNA: TGTGCCTGGGATACAGGGGGCTCCTATAATTCACCCCTCCACTTT